These 3 T cell receptor beta chains were sequenced from one sample in a study of blood T cell repertoires in COVID-19. Sequencing was performed with immunoSEQ multiplex PCR; in TCRdb, only in-frame clones are kept and a portion is missing. The sample lists roughly 190,000 clones; about four fifths were seen once. The sample was peripheral blood. These receptor sequences come from a woman between 40 and 55 years old with acute or convalescent COVID-19.

J is TRBJ2-7 and V is TRBV24-1; 7 bases are a match to TRBD2. V was pared by 5 bases and J by 1 base, with 4 bases of the junction left unmatched. The CDR3 sequence is 14 residues long. Germline CDR1 KGHDR, CDR2 SFDVKD. The CDR3 sequence: CATSVAGDSYEQYF. CDR3 nucleotide sequence: TGTGCCACCAGTGTGGCGGGGGATTCCTACGAGCAGTACTTC.

Note on this clone: Being one base from a much bigger clone, this may be a read error. The same CDR3 is also encoded by other DNA sequences in this sample. The CDR3 nucleotides read TGTGCCAGCAGCTTAGACTACAGGGGGCCCTACGAGCAGTACTTC. Translated: CASSLDYRGPYEQYF. J is TRBJ2-7 and V is TRBV11-2; 9 bases are shared with TRBD1. This CDR3 has 15 residues. J gave up 2 bases and V 0 bases, and 2 bases lay outside the gene matches. Germline V gene data show CDR1 as SGHAT and CDR2 as FQNNGV. Full variable domain (remainder filled in from reference TRBV11-2 and TRBJ2-7): EAGVAQSPRYKIIEKRQSVAFWCNPISGHATLYWYQQILGQGPKLLIQFQNNGVVDDSQLPKDRFSAERLKGVDSTLKIQPAKLEDSAVYLCASSLDYRGPYEQYFGPGTRLTVT.

The V gene is TRBV5-6, the J gene TRBJ1-2; D remains unclear. Germline-derived CDR1 and CDR2 are SGHDT and YYEEEE. The CDR3 covers 15 residues. Trimming removed 4 bases at V and 4 bases at J, with 17 bases between. The CDR3 loop is CASSGPSAPLYGYTF. DNA for the CDR3: TGTGCCAGCAGCGGGCCTTCAGCTCCCCTCTATGGCTACACCTTC.